This T cell receptor beta chain originates from a study of human T cells and chemical hapten exposure. Overall study context: All patients underwent weekly scalp dosing with diphenylcyclopropenone for the full roughly 24-week study.

In the library, unique molecular identifiers were attached to individual cDNA molecules. A single record per CDR3 protein comes from TCRdb applying MiXCR to the RACE reads. Among over 300,000 distinct CDR3 sequences listed, roughly 5.3% were seen once. This clonotype was counted at least ten times. Sample time point: pre-sensitization, week 0. Indicated treatment: therapeutic diphenylcyclopropenone sensitization with weekly scalp DPC. Sequences were derived from whole blood, sampled in connection with sensitization to the hapten diphenylcyclopropenone (DPC). This sequence originates from a woman in her 50s with alopecia areata. Some clones in this sample may be carry-over from other donors' samples.

The CDR3 DNA follows: TGCAGTGCTAGTGGGGCGGGAAATCAGCCCCAGCATTTT. Amino acid sequence: CSASGAGNQPQHF. The chain couples TRBV20-1 to TRBJ1-5, with D possibly being TRBD1 (5 bases). The CDR3 contains 13 residues. Germline lookup yields CDR1 DFQATT and CDR2 SNEGSKA (reference sequence). The V end lost 3 bases, the J end lost 4 bases, and 10 bases lay between the germline ends.